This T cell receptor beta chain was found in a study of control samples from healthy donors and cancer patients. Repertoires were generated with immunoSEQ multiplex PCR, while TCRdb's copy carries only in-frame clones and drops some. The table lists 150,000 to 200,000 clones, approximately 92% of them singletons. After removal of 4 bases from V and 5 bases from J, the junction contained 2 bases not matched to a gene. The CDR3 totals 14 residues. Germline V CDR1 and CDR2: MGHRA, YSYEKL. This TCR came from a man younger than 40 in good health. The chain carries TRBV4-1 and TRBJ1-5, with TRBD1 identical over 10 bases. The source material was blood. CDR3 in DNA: TGCGCCAGCAGCCGGGACAGGGGATATCAGCCCCAGCATTTT. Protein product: CASSRDRGYQPQHF.